Each of the 10 T cell receptor beta chains below was sequenced from the same sample in a study of spatial heterogeneity in lung cancer. TCRdb ran MiXCR on the 5' RACE reads and lists one entry per CDR3 protein. This sample has roughly 34,000 distinct CDR3 sequences; over 6.5% occur once, and the top ten carry about 9.4%. Regarding time point: blood at routine non-recurrence follow-up after resection. Material: PBMCs, obtained at follow-up. These receptors were taken from a male donor with early-stage non-small cell lung cancer.

This clonotype was found many times. V is TRBV19 and J is TRBJ1-5; the match to TRBD1 covers 9 bases. Germline V gene lookup returns CDR1 LNHDA and CDR2 SQIVND (reference sequence). The CDR3 totals 17 residues. The J segment lost 0 bases and the V segment lost 4 bases, leaving 7 bases of the junction unmatched. This CDR3 reads CASSNLGQGYSNQPQHF. As DNA, the CDR3 is TGTGCCAGTAGTAACCTCGGACAGGGGTATAGCAATCAGCCCCAGCATTTT.

Many counts were recorded for this clonotype. The DNA of the CDR3 is TGTGCCAGCAGCTTAGAAGGAGAGGACAATGAGCAGTTCTTC. It encodes CASSLEGEDNEQFF. The chain employs TRBV11-3 and TRBJ2-1; D is ambiguous. The germline V gene has CDR1 SGHNT and CDR2 YENEEA. The CDR3 extends over 14 amino acids. V lost 0 bases, J lost 5 bases, and 8 bases lay in between.

This clonotype was observed many times. The chain employs TRBV7-9 and TRBJ2-5; D uncertain. V lost 6 bases, J lost 5 bases, and 7 bases lay in between. The length of the CDR3 is 11 residues. CDR1 and CDR2 (germline): SEHNR, FQNEAQ (reference sequence). This CDR3 is CASSVGETQYF. The CDR3 bases are TGTGCCAGCAGTGTGGGGGAGACCCAGTACTTC.

The V gene is TRBV14, the J gene TRBJ2-7; D is possibly TRBD2 (6 bases). CDR1 and CDR2 from the germline V gene are SGHDN and FVKESK. The CDR3 covers 14 residues. Trimming removed 3 bases from V and 4 bases from J, with 13 bases in between. The CDR3 spells CASSQEGMSYEQYF. In nucleotides, the CDR3 is TGTGCCAGCAGCCAGGAGGGGATGTCGTACGAGCAGTACTTC. Using reference TRBV14 and TRBJ2-7 for the parts outside the CDR3, the full variable domain is EAGVTQFPSHSVIEKGQTVTLRCDPISGHDNLYWYRRVMGKEIKFLLHFVKESKQDESGMPNNRFLAERTGGTYSTLKVQPAELEDSGVYFCASSQEGMSYEQYFGPGTRLTVT.

This clonotype was seen ten or more times. CDR3 nucleotide sequence: TGTGCCAGCAGCTTAGGAGCAGATACGCAGTATTTT. The encoded protein is CASSLGADTQYF. This chain uses TRBV11-2 with TRBJ2-3, with unresolved D. The germline CDR1 and CDR2 sequences are SGHAT and FQNNGV. The ends were cut back, 1 base at V and 4 bases at J, with 3 bases in the middle. This CDR3 spans 12 amino acids.

On this clonotype: At one end, the junction sequence differs from germline, possibly due to a read error. The CDR3 nucleotides are TGTGCCGGCAGCCACGAAGGGCAGGGATTCGTTCAGTACTTC. Translating it yields CAGSHEGQGFVQYF. V and J are TRBV11-2 and TRBJ2-4, with D tentatively TRBD1 (5 bases). The CDR3 has 14 residues. Germline V gene lookup returns CDR1 SGHAT and CDR2 FQNNGV.

This clonotype occurred many times. This rearrangement joins TRBV5-5 to TRBJ2-3; D might be TRBD2 (6 bases). V lost 0 bases and J lost 5, with 13 bases in between. CDR1 and CDR2 from the germline V gene are SGHKS and YYEKEE (reference sequence). The CDR3 is 15 residues long. Here the CDR3 reads CASSLGLEVGDTQYF. The CDR3 DNA is TGTGCCAGCAGCTTGGGACTAGAGGTTGGAGATACGCAGTATTTT. Supplemented by reference TRBV5-5 and TRBJ2-3, the full variable domain reads DAGVTQSPTHLIKTRGQQVTLRCSPISGHKSVSWYQQVLGQGPQFIFQYYEKEERGRGNFPDRFSARQFPNYSSELNVNALLLGDSALYLCASSLGLEVGDTQYFGPGTRLTVL.

This clonotype came up many times. This chain links TRBV4-1 with TRBJ1-6; D uncertain. Germline assignment: CDR1 MGHRA and CDR2 YSYEKL. The CDR3 totals 14 residues. Trimming pared 1 base from V and 9 bases from J, leaving 10 bases between. The CDR3: CASSQAEIFSPLHF. The CDR3, as DNA: TGCGCCAGCAGCCAAGCGGAGATCTTTTCACCCCTCCACTTT.

This clonotype was seen at least ten times. CDR3 in amino acids: CASSYGGSDYEQYF. For the CDR3, the DNA is TGTGCCAGCAGTTACGGGGGGTCGGACTACGAGCAGTACTTC. The rearrangement links TRBV6-6 to TRBJ2-7, with D maybe TRBD2 (6 bases). Trimming removed 2 bases from V and 3 bases from J, with 11 bases in between. Germline CDR1 is MNHNY and CDR2 is SVGAGI (reference sequence). This CDR3 is built from 14 residues.

This clonotype was counted many times. V gene TRBV6-6 combines with J gene TRBJ1-2; D unclear. V lost 7 bases, J lost 3 bases, and 18 bases lay in between. The length of the CDR3 is 15 residues. CDR1 is MNHNY and CDR2 is SVGAGI in the germline V gene (reference sequence). CDR3 protein: CASTKPSGSDYGYTF. The CDR3 nucleotides are TGTGCCAGCACCAAACCCTCTGGGAGTGACTATGGCTACACCTTC.